The T cell receptor (beta chain) described here comes from a study of response to subunit inactivated influenza vaccine. The study's findings and limits: It was the authors' suggestion that each seasonal influenza vaccination recruits few new T cells.

This clonotype was seen only a few times. The antigen is undetermined. TCRdb re-called the RT-PCR reads with MiXCR, one entry per CDR3 protein. The sample shows around 600,000 distinct CDR3 sequences, approximately 10% of them seen only once. The CDR3 totals 16 residues. Trimming shortened V by 1 base and J by 0 bases, and 11 bases separated the two germline ends. Germline values: CDR1 SGHRS, CDR2 YFSETQ. The data were also submitted as part of a second study, on T cells expressing NK-cell markers. That source adds: 5'RACE template switching built TCR beta cDNA with unique molecular identifiers. Sorted CD3+CD56-NKG2C+, CD3+CD56+NKG2C+ and CD3+CD56+NKG2C- T cells supplied the TCR beta repertoires. Among the experiments, several used an anti-gamma-delta TCR antibody to restrict sorting to alpha-beta TCR T cells. Also leading the CD3+CD56-NKG2C+ fraction in several donors were these clonotypes.

The origin of this receptor is a man aged 45 to 65 who received an inactivated influenza vaccine. V and J are TRBV5-1 and TRBJ2-1; D might be TRBD1 or TRBD2, each matching 5 bases. The sequencing used PBMCs from blood, collected on the day of vaccination. Written as DNA, the CDR3 is TGCGCCAGCAGCTTGATGGGACCTAGCTCCTACAATGAGCAGTTCTTC. Protein: CASSLMGPSSYNEQFF.